The TCR beta chain described here comes from a study of T-cell reconstitution after alpha-beta-depleted transplantation in children. Points from the study as a whole: From surviving recipient T cells and thymic progenitors came the high day-60 TCRbeta diversity observed in some patients.

Regarding this clonotype: Its antigen is as yet unknown.

The library targeted TCRbeta and was prepared with unique molecular identifiers. TCRdb recomputed calls from the PCR reads with MiXCR, one row per CDR3 protein. Of a few hundred thousand distinct CDR3 sequences listed, 13% were seen once; the top ten hold 2.2%. This CDR3 has 14 amino acids. J was trimmed by 6 bases and V by 3 bases; bases with no gene match: 9. Germline CDR1 is DFQATT and CDR2 is SNEGSKA (reference sequence). The rearrangement uses TRBV20-1 and TRBJ2-3, with 7 bases identical to TRBD1. The sequencing used PBMCs, mostly from graft donor cells, collected 360 days after TCRalphabeta/CD19-depleted stem cell transplant. The clonotype comes from a male patient younger than 18 who had a stem cell transplant for acute myeloid leukemia, so the T cells may come from the graft donor. CDR3 protein: CSASWHPRGDTQYF. The CDR3 region has the DNA TGCAGTGCTAGTTGGCACCCCAGGGGGGATACGCAGTATTTT.